These T cell receptor beta chains were read from a single sample in a study of shared clonotypes between healthy human individuals. Generated by immunoSEQ multiplex PCR, the TCRdb table keeps only in-frame clones and is missing some. The sample has more than 600,000 clones; 90% to 95% are singletons. Material: naive CD8+ T cells sorted from blood. These receptor sequences come from a man aged 25-45 years in good health. Each CDR3 is given with its conserved first and last residue. A D gene is named only where the DNA matches it firmly. For some rows the clone size is stated as once, few or many, or as a class when expanded; others skip it.

clone size	D gene	V gene	J gene	CDR3 DNA	CDR3 protein
-	TRBD2	TRBV11-2	TRBJ2-1	TGTGCCAGCCTCGGGAGGCCCTTATACAATGAGCAGTTCTTC	CASLGRPLYNEQFF
-	TRBD2	TRBV6-5	TRBJ2-7	TGTGCCAGCAGTTTGGCCCCGCGGGAGATCTACGAGCAGTACTTC	CASSLAPREIYEQYF
once	-	TRBV5-1	TRBJ2-2	TGCGCCAGCAGCACTACAGAGACGTGGGGTGTCGGGGAGCTGTTTTTT	CASSTTETWGVGELFF
-	-	TRBV7-9	TRBJ2-7	TGTGCCAGCAGCTTAGGGACAGCGTACGAGCAGTACTTC	CASSLGTAYEQYF
-	-	TRBV27	TRBJ2-7	TGTGCCAGCAGTTTACGGGGGAGGTCTTACGAGCAGTACTTC	CASSLRGRSYEQYF
once	-	TRBV10-3	TRBJ2-5	TGTGCCATCAGTGAGTCTGAGAGGGGGATAGGCGCCCAGTACTTC	CAISESERGIGAQYF
-	TRBD1	TRBV5-5	TRBJ2-7	TGTGCCAGCAGCGGGAGGGGGACAGGGTCTCACGAGCAGTACTTC	CASSGRGTGSHEQYF
-	-	TRBV29-1	TRBJ1-1	TGCAGCGTTGATCTGGTGATGAACACTGAAGCTTTCTTT	CSVDLVMNTEAFF
-	-	TRBV27	TRBJ2-7	TGTGCCAGCAGTTTAGGCCGGGACTCAGTCTACGAGCAGTACTTC	CASSLGRDSVYEQYF
-	-	TRBV7-9	TRBJ2-7	TGTGCCAGCAGCTTAGTGGGGGTGCCCTACGAGCAGTACTTC	CASSLVGVPYEQYF
once	TRBD2	TRBV29-1	TRBJ2-1	TGCAGCGTTGAAGGGGCCCCCGGGACTAGCGGGAGGGGGGCCTACAATGAGCAGTTCTTC	CSVEGAPGTSGRGAYNEQFF